These T cell receptor beta chains were read from a single sample in a study of tumor and adjacent non-tumor tissue in lung cancer. TCRdb ran MiXCR on the multiplex PCR reads and lists one entry per CDR3 protein. The data hold 65,000 to 90,000 distinct CDR3 sequences, with 75% to 90% observed a single time. The sample was lung tumor tissue. Every receptor here comes from a woman in her fifties or sixties with non-small cell lung cancer. Each CDR3 is given with its conserved first and last residue. A D gene is named only where the DNA matches it firmly. Clone sizes are given selectively: once, few, many, or a class where the clone is expanded.

TRBJ2-3 NA NA TRBV28 CASSLLAEAGTDTHYF
TRBJ2-5 NA NA TRBV29-1 CNDEGDSQETQYF
TRBJ1-2 NA NA TRBV29-1 CSVEDRQGGYIF
TRBJ2-1 NA TRBD1 TRBV6-1 CTSSIRDRVDEQFF
TRBJ2-1 many TRBD2 TRBV6-2/TRBV6-3 CASKPSGSTVREQFF
TRBJ2-1 NA TRBD2 TRBV11-2 CASIFIAGGDNEQFF
TRBJ2-6 NA TRBD2 TRBV20-1 CNARTSERVNSGANVLTF
TRBJ2-5 NA NA TRBV6-2/TRBV6-3 CSSGHGATQYF
TRBJ2-7 many TRBD2 TRBV24-1 CATSESGTSCYEQYF
TRBJ2-5 many NA TRBV24-1 CATSDSLRRQETQYF
TRBJ2-1 NA NA TRBV29-1 CSVEIEAGEQFF
TRBJ2-7 NA TRBD2 TRBV20-1 CGAAPGSGSVYEQYF
TRBJ2-1 once NA TRBV11-2 CASSSARDERFF
TRBJ2-5 many NA TRBV5-6 CASSLAGPQETQYF
TRBJ1-5 once TRBD1 TRBV6-6 CANSPKTGGYQPRHF
TRBJ2-3 NA TRBD2 TRBV4-1 CAGGQSTSGGTDTQYF
TRBJ2-7 NA TRBD2 TRBV7-8 CASSLGSSGSGFEWYF
TRBJ2-7 NA NA TRBV11-2 CASTPWASSSYEQYF
TRBJ2-1 NA TRBD1 TRBV4-1 CVSSQEWTGGEFF
TRBJ2-1 once TRBD1 TRBV12-5 CASGWATGTGNNEQFF
TRBJ2-7 NA NA TRBV12-3/TRBV12-4 CASSLDKTYEQNF
TRBJ2-3 many NA TRBV12-3/TRBV12-4 CASSLNTDTQYF
TRBJ2-2 many TRBD1 TRBV12-3/TRBV12-4 CASSFDRGTGELFF
TRBJ1-1 NA NA TRBV4-1 CASSHDRYMANTVAFF
TRBJ1-1 once NA TRBV20-1 CSAEGLHTEALF
TRBJ2-7 NA NA TRBV10-3 CVKERTAHYGQYF
TRBJ2-2 NA NA TRBV12-3/TRBV12-4 CPSSFERGTVELFF
TRBJ2-7 NA TRBD2 TRBV20-1 CSTMVVAGHKTDSYEQYF
TRBJ2-1 NA NA TRBV6-2/TRBV6-3 CASSPDRIGWLNEQFF
TRBJ2-1 NA TRBD2 TRBV12-3/TRBV12-4 CASTPGGLERGRWNEQFF
TRBJ2-7 NA TRBD2 TRBV29-1 CSVANAETSSYEQYF
TRBJ2-3 NA NA TRBV29-1 CSLVGGLTDSQYF
TRBJ2-1 NA TRBD2 TRBV20-1 CSPTQRGNEQFF
TRBJ2-2 NA NA TRBV25-1 CSSSPGPGELIF
TRBJ2-3 NA NA TRBV5-4 CASSLGLTGVTQYF
TRBJ2-5 NA TRBD1 TRBV5-4 CASSDGTGPDEIQYF
TRBJ2-2 medium-sized NA TRBV20-1 CSARAHTGELFF
TRBJ2-7 NA NA TRBV10-3 CAKERSAHYEQYF
TRBJ2-2 few NA TRBV11-2 CASNPGRRNTGELFF
TRBJ2-2 NA NA TRBV6-5 CVSSLRQFANTGELFF
TRBJ2-1 NA TRBD2 TRBV7-2 CASNSTSGQYNEQFF
TRBJ2-1 NA TRBD2 TRBV5-6 CASNLRLAGVYEQFF
TRBJ2-7 NA NA TRBV29-1 CSLAIRDETYQYF
TRBJ2-7 few NA TRBV12-3/TRBV12-4 CVSCFLGYEQYF
TRBJ2-7 NA NA TRBV10-3 CAISEPSQYEQYF
TRBJ2-1 few NA TRBV11-2 CASSFGRINEQFF
TRBJ2-7 NA NA TRBV11-2 CASSPWASCSQEQYF
TRBJ2-1 NA TRBD2 TRBV11-2 CASSPMILAGNNEQFF
TRBJ2-1 NA TRBD2 TRBV11-2 CANTPECGGSSYNEQFF